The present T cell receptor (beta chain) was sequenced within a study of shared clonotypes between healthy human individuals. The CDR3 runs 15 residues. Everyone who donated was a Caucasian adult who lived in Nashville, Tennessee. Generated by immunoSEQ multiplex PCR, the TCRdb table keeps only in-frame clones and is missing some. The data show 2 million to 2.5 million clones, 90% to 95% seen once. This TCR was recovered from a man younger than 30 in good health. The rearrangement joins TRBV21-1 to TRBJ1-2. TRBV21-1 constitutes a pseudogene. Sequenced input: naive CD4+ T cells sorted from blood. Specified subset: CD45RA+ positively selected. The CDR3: CASSKVCPMSYGYTF. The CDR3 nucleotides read TGTGCCAGCAGCAAAGTCTGTCCCATGAGCTATGGCTACACCTTC.